The 3 T cell receptor beta chains below were found in one sample sequenced in a study of blood T cell repertoires in COVID-19. Profiling relied on immunoSEQ multiplex PCR, and the TCRdb table lists in-frame clones only, not all of them. Of some 71,000 clones in the sample, 90% were seen once. The sample was peripheral blood. The origin of the receptors is a woman aged 18-30 years with acute or convalescent COVID-19.

The genes are TRBV3-1 (or the pseudogene TRBV3-2) and TRBJ1-3; a possible D gene is TRBD1 (5 bases). Germline V gene data show CDR1 as LGHDT and CDR2 as YNNKEL (reference sequence). The CDR3 is made up of 14 amino acids. The ends were cut back, 4 bases at V and 2 bases at J, with 9 bases in the middle. This chain's CDR3 is CASSRSGPGNTIYF. CDR3 in DNA: TGTGCCAGCAGCCGTTCAGGGCCTGGAAACACCATATATTTT.

The chain carries TRBV11-2 and TRBJ1-4, with 12 bases fitting TRBD1. Germline values: CDR1 SGHAT, CDR2 FQNNGV. The V segment lost 5 bases and the J segment 3 bases; nucleotides outside the gene matches: 13. This CDR3 is built from 19 residues. As DNA, the CDR3 is TGTGCCAGCAGCCGAGGACCGGGACAGGGGGCGTTGGCTAATGAAAAACTGTTTTTT. Protein sequence: CASSRGPGQGALANEKLFF.

V and J are TRBV28 and TRBJ2-7; 7 bases fit TRBD1. Losses at the gene ends were 5 bases for V and 0 bases for J; bases not matched to a gene: 7. In germline, CDR1 is MDHEN, CDR2 SYDVKM. The CDR3 contains 15 residues. The CDR3 nucleotides are TGTGCCAGCAGTCTTATCCGGGACAGCTCCTACGAGCAGTACTTC. This encodes CASSLIRDSSYEQYF.